In its sample, the clone carrying this T cell receptor beta chain was seen a few times. Time point meaning: persistent/refractory GD, antithyroid drugs over 5 years with positive TRAb. The TCR library was made from RNA extracted from PBMCs. Each of the patients was recruited from an endocrinology department situated in Xi'an, China. This specimen belongs to a study of regulatory T cells in long-lasting Graves disease. Looking at the study overall: Patients met the persistent Graves' disease definition after over 5 years of antithyroid drugs with positive TSH receptor antibodies.

Assembly of TCR beta libraries relied on iRepertoire HTBI primers together with Arm-PCR of CDR3 regions. The authors' processing: Sequenced samples collectively carried around 60 TRBV and around 15 TRBJ segments. TCRdb re-called the multiplex PCR reads through MiXCR, storing one row per CDR3 protein. TCRdb's processing, not the authors' own work, is the source of the V and J calls. The sample has fewer than 400,000 distinct CDR3 sequences, less than 25% seen once. CDR3 length equals 15 residues. Germline assignment: CDR1 MNHEY and CDR2 SVGAGI. Trimming left V 4 bases short and J 0 bases short, with 13 bases between.

The source material was peripheral blood mononuclear cells (PBMCs), sampled when the disease was refractory, from a patient treated with antithyroid drugs. The source is a female donor with Graves disease. The J gene is TRBJ2-7, the V gene TRBV6-5; D gene unclear. As DNA, the CDR3 is TGTGCCAGCAGTTTTGCAGCCAGAAGCTCCTACGAGCAGTACTTC. Protein product: CASSFAARSSYEQYF.